The clone carrying this TCR beta chain occurred many times. Its antigen remains unknown. The data stem from a study of tumor-infiltrating lymphocytes in primary liver carcinoma. Germline DNA was extracted alongside blood RNA, which was obtained from unsorted whole blood. Study observations and caveats: Because the samples were bulk unsorted, the study did not compare CD4+ and CD8+ repertoires.

Germline-derived CDR1 and CDR2 are SEHNR and FQNEAQ (reference sequence). The CDR3 runs to 15 residues. Trimming took 1 base from V and 7 from J; bases not matched to a gene: 3. Starting from approximately 470 ng of total RNA, TCR beta cDNA was produced with a primer in the constant region. Three-round nested multiplex PCR performed with slightly modified ARM-PCR produced the TCR beta libraries. TRBV1-TRBV30 forward primers paired with a C-beta reverse primer were used in the first two PCR rounds, which ran roughly 9 cycles each. TCRdb ran MiXCR on the multiplex PCR reads and lists one entry per CDR3 protein. The sample lists around 330,000 distinct CDR3 sequences; approximately 60% were seen once.

The sequence was collected from a man aged 35-49 years with primary liver carcinoma and hepatitis B virus infection. The V and J genes are TRBV7-9 and TRBJ2-1; TRBD2 aligns across 11 bases. What was sequenced was peripheral blood. The CDR3 is CASSLVAGGRNEQFF. The CDR3 nucleotides are TGTGCCAGCAGCTTAGTAGCGGGAGGGCGTAATGAGCAGTTCTTC.